This TCR delta chain stems from a study of γδ T cells in repeated Plasmodium falciparum infection. Background on the study: Four controlled malaria infections with P. falciparum NF54 spanned roughly 97 weeks.

Bulk repertoires came from Vgamma9/Vdelta2+ or Vdelta2-negative gammadelta T cells flow-sorted from PBMC. TCRdb reanalyzed the multiplex PCR reads using CATT. The sample includes more than 70,000 delta-chain clones, more than 0.85% of them seen just once. CDR1 and CDR2 from the germline V gene are TSWWSYY and QGS. The V end lost 0 bases, the J end lost 1 base, and 21 bases lay between the germline ends. The CDR3 contains 19 residues. Sample share makes this clone medium-sized. This same CDR3 is encoded by further DNA sequences in the sample. The genes are TRDV1 and TRDJ1; no firm D call. The specimen was gamma-delta T cells from blood. This TCR derives from a pool of human donors (malaria-infected and uninfected, not separated). CDR3 residues: CALGELLGGRTLVTDKLIF. The CDR3 nucleotides read TGTGCTCTTGGGGAACTATTGGGAGGTAGGACCCTCGTCACCGATAAACTCATCTTT.